These 32 T cell receptor beta chains came from one sample sequenced in a study of human T cells and chemical hapten exposure. Time point defined: patch test 2, 6 weeks after DPC sensitization. Described treatment: therapeutic diphenylcyclopropenone sensitization with weekly scalp DPC. TCRdb re-analysed the RACE reads in MiXCR, keeping a single row per CDR3 protein. The top ten hold about 3.1% of the sample, which has more than 85,000 distinct CDR3 sequences, roughly 10% seen once. The material was whole blood, obtained in connection with sensitization to the hapten diphenylcyclopropenone (DPC). These receptors originate from a woman aged 35 to 49 with alopecia areata. Some clones in this sample may be carry-over from other donors' samples.

The chain links TRBV24-1 to TRBJ2-1; TRBD1 or TRBD2 may be the D gene (5 bases each). Trimming stripped 2 bases from V and 3 bases from J, with 19 bases between. Per germline, CDR1 KGHDR and CDR2 SFDVKD. This CDR3 region has 18 residues. This CDR3 reads CATSDWDPGFRGYNEQFF. As DNA, the CDR3 is TGTGCCACCAGTGATTGGGACCCAGGATTCCGGGGCTACAATGAGCAGTTCTTC.

This clonotype was observed at least ten times. The CDR3 region has the DNA TGTGCCAGCAGCTTAGTAGCAGGGGGCGAGGTTGACTATGGCTACACCTTC. Its translation is CASSLVAGGEVDYGYTF. The chain has TRBV7-8 and TRBJ1-2; 8 bases are shared with TRBD1. There are 17 residues in the CDR3. Trimming cost V 1 base and J 3 bases; bases outside gene matches: 10. CDR1 and CDR2 from the germline V gene are SGHVS and FQNEAQ.

The V and J genes are TRBV6-2 or TRBV6-3 and TRBJ2-7, with 9 bases that match TRBD1. Germline CDR1 MNHEY, CDR2 SVGEGT. The CDR3 runs to 15 residues. V lost 6 bases and J lost 2; bases outside the gene matches: 8. The CDR3 sequence: CASRSRTGVTYEQYF. Here the CDR3 DNA reads TGTGCCAGCAGATCCCGGACAGGGGTCACCTACGAGCAGTACTTC.

This chain connects TRBV9 to TRBJ1-3; D call uncertain. The CDR3 length is 12 residues. Germline V gene lookup returns CDR1 SGDLS and CDR2 YYNGEE. The V and J ends lost 10 bases and 0 bases respectively, with 8 bases between them. CDR3 loop: CAWGGSGNTIYF. CDR3 DNA: TGTGCCTGGGGAGGCTCTGGAAACACCATATATTTT.

This clonotype was observed at least ten times. The chain is built from TRBV7-2 and TRBJ1-6, with D unresolved. The CDR3 covers 14 residues. Trimming took off 2 bases at V and 8 bases at J, with 10 bases between the two ends. CDR1 SGHTA and CDR2 FQGNSA come from the germline V gene. Written as DNA, the CDR3 is TGTGCCAGCAGCTTATTTAGGGAAGATTCACCCCTCCACTTT. Amino acids: CASSLFREDSPLHF.

In its sample, this clonotype was seen many times. The chain joins TRBV7-2 to TRBJ2-2; D is possibly TRBD1 (6 bases). CDR1 is SGHTA, CDR2 FQGNSA, per germline. Trimming took 4 bases from V and 3 from J, leaving 9 bases between them. The CDR3 consists of 14 residues. CDR3 nucleotide sequence: TGTGCCAGCAGCTCCAGGACAGACACCGGGGAGCTGTTTTTT. As protein: CASSSRTDTGELFF.

This rearrangement joins TRBV6-2 or TRBV6-3 to TRBJ1-2; 9 bases map to TRBD1. Trimming cost V 6 bases and J 4 bases; bases outside gene matches: 6. This CDR3 spans 14 amino acids. The germline V gene has CDR1 MNHEY and CDR2 SVGEGT. The CDR3 here is CASRQTGGSYGYTF. The DNA of the CDR3 is TGTGCCAGCAGACAAACAGGGGGCAGCTATGGCTACACCTTC.

This clonotype was detected ten times or more. V usage is TRBV6-2 or TRBV6-3 and J usage is TRBJ2-1; TRBD2 aligns across 9 bases. Germline values: CDR1 MNHEY, CDR2 SVGEGT. The CDR3 has 14 residues. J gave up 2 bases and V 6 bases, and 2 bases lay outside the gene matches. In DNA, the CDR3 is TGTGCCAGCAGGAGCGGGGGGACCTACAATGAGCAGTTCTTC. Translation: CASRSGGTYNEQFF.

In this sample, this clonotype turned up many times. The genes are TRBV4-2 and TRBJ2-7, with 8 bases fitting TRBD1. With V trimmed by 6 bases and J by 5 bases, 15 bases remained unmatched. Per the germline V gene, CDR1 is LGHNA and CDR2 is YNFKEQ. The CDR3 totals 16 residues. DNA for the CDR3: TGTGCCAGCAGTCGCTCCTATGACAGGGGTCATAACGAGCAGTACTTC. It encodes CASSRSYDRGHNEQYF.

This clonotype was counted many times. V gene TRBV2 combines with J gene TRBJ2-3, with 7 bases fitting TRBD2. The CDR3 covers 14 residues. From germline, CDR1 is SNHLY and CDR2 FYNNEI. With 7 bases clipped from V and 4 bases from J, the junction kept 8 bases outside the gene matches. The CDR3 sequence: CASKVTGGSDTQYF. The DNA for the CDR3 is TGTGCCAGCAAGGTCACCGGGGGGTCAGATACGCAGTATTTT.

The J gene is TRBJ2-5, the V gene TRBV10-1, with D possibly matching TRBD2 (7 bases). The germline CDR1 and CDR2 sequences are WNHNN and SYGVQD (reference sequence). Trimming removed 0 bases from V and 4 bases from J, with 12 bases in between. The CDR3 runs 15 residues. CDR3: CASSESDGGRETQYF. The CDR3 region has the DNA TGCGCCAGCAGTGAGTCGGACGGGGGGCGAGAGACCCAGTACTTC.

There are a few counts of this clonotype. CDR3 residues: CASTRDQETQYF. Here the CDR3 DNA reads TGTGCCAGTACCCGAGATCAAGAGACCCAGTACTTC. The rearrangement joins TRBV12-3 or TRBV12-4 to TRBJ2-5; D unclear. Trimming stripped 9 bases from V and 2 bases from J, with 10 bases between. The CDR3 runs 12 residues.

This clonotype was observed many times. The chain has TRBV9 and TRBJ2-3; D is unclear. The CDR3 has 16 amino acids. Trimming stripped 4 bases from V and 1 base from J, with 16 bases between. Germline V gene data show CDR1 as SGDLS and CDR2 as YYNGEE. The CDR3 loop reads CASSFTGRLRTDTQYF. CDR3 nucleotides: TGTGCCAGCAGCTTCACTGGACGGCTTCGCACAGATACGCAGTATTTT.

This clonotype showed up just a few times. The V call is TRBV5-1, the J call TRBJ2-5, with unresolved D. The CDR3 is 12 amino acids. The V end was cut by 4 bases, the J end by 3 bases, with 7 bases between. The germline V gene encodes CDR1 SGHRS and CDR2 YFSETQ. The CDR3 spells CASSPAEETQYF. The DNA of the CDR3 is TGCGCCAGCAGCCCGGCGGAAGAGACCCAGTACTTC.

This clonotype was counted at least ten times. The V call is TRBV7-9, the J call TRBJ1-2, with D tentatively TRBD1 (6 bases). This CDR3 is 12 amino acids long. Germline V lookup: CDR1 SEHNR, CDR2 FQNEAQ (reference sequence). Between the trimmed V and J ends, which lost 3 bases and 4 bases, there was a span of 6 bases. CDR3 nucleotide sequence: TGTGCCAGCAGCTTGGACAGCTATGGCTACACCTTC. Translation gives CASSLDSYGYTF.

This clonotype has only a few counts. This chain connects TRBV5-1 to TRBJ2-2; possibly TRBD1 for D (6 bases). CDR3 length: 15 residues. Germline CDR1 SGHRS, CDR2 YFSETQ. V lost 4 bases and J lost 6, with 16 bases in between. This chain's CDR3 is CASSSSRGRAGELFF. CDR3 in DNA: TGCGCCAGCAGCAGCTCCAGGGGACGCGCCGGGGAGCTGTTTTTT.

This clonotype appeared a few times. This chain joins TRBV7-2 and TRBJ2-5; a possible D gene is TRBD2 (5 bases). Germline V gene sequence: CDR1 SGHTA, CDR2 FQGNSA. V was trimmed by 3 bases and J by 4 bases, leaving 12 bases between them. There are 14 residues in the CDR3. CDR3 nucleotide sequence: TGTGCCAGCAGCTTTGCCGGGGTAGGAGAGACCCAGTACTTC. Protein: CASSFAGVGETQYF.

V usage is TRBV12-3 or TRBV12-4 and J usage is TRBJ2-6, with D tentatively TRBD1 or TRBD2 (5 bases each). The CDR3 is 18 amino acids. Trimming cost V 5 bases and J 0 bases, with 17 bases left between them. This CDR3 reads CASSEGTGTLSGANVLTF. The CDR3 DNA sequence: TGTGCCAGCAGTGAGGGCACCGGGACCCTCTCTGGGGCCAACGTCCTGACTTTC.

This clonotype was seen many times. This chain connects TRBV28 to TRBJ1-5; D is ambiguous. Trimming removed 3 bases at V and 7 bases at J, with 10 bases between. Germline lookup yields CDR1 MDHEN and CDR2 SYDVKM. The CDR3 covers 13 residues. The CDR3 DNA sequence: TGTGCCAGCAGTTTGGGCGCGGGACAGCCCCAGCATTTT. Translated, it gives CASSLGAGQPQHF.

This clonotype was picked up a small number of times. V usage is TRBV5-1 and J usage is TRBJ2-5; 8 nucleotides agree with TRBD1. The V segment lost 3 bases and the J segment 1 base; nucleotides outside the gene matches: 8. This CDR3 region has 16 residues. Germline CDR1 SGHRS, CDR2 YFSETQ. Here the CDR3 reads CASSSQIGTGQETQYF. The CDR3 DNA reads TGCGCCAGCAGCTCTCAGATAGGGACAGGCCAAGAGACCCAGTACTTC.

This clonotype has just a few counts. The J gene is TRBJ2-7, the V gene TRBV28; unclear D gene. V gave up 5 bases and J gave up 5 bases, with 13 bases separating them. This CDR3 contains 13 residues. The germline gives CDR1 MDHEN, CDR2 SYDVKM. CDR3 residues: CASSRPPFDEQYF. The CDR3 DNA reads TGTGCCAGCAGTCGTCCCCCCTTTGACGAGCAGTACTTC.

The CDR3 region is CSVGRTASGEQFF. DNA for the CDR3: TGCAGCGTTGGGAGGACAGCCTCGGGGGAGCAGTTCTTC. The chain links TRBV29-1 to TRBJ2-1; D is possibly TRBD1 (6 bases). The CDR3 sequence is 13 residues long. Germline V gene data show CDR1 as SQVTM and CDR2 as ANQGSEA. The V end was cut by 4 bases, the J end by 10 bases, with 17 bases between.

This clonotype has more than one count but fewer than ten. This chain joins TRBV10-2 and TRBJ2-3, with 9 bases identical to TRBD2. This CDR3 has 15 residues. Germline V gene lookup returns CDR1 WSHSY and CDR2 SAAADI. V lost 8 bases to trimming and J lost 2 bases; unmatched junction nucleotides: 8. The CDR3 spells CASAWAGGYTDTQYF. In DNA, the CDR3 is TGCGCCAGCGCATGGGCGGGGGGGTACACAGATACGCAGTATTTT.

This clonotype turned up a few times. The chain carries TRBV4-3 and TRBJ2-1; D possibly corresponds to TRBD2 (6 bases). The germline gives CDR1 LGHNA, CDR2 YSLEER. This CDR3 region has 15 residues. The V and J ends lost 1 base and 6 bases respectively, with 13 bases between them. Here the CDR3 DNA reads TGCGCCAGCAGCCAAGGTCTGTGGGGGGTCAATGAGCAGTTCTTC. Its translation: CASSQGLWGVNEQFF.

The genes are TRBV19 and TRBJ1-1; D remains unclear. This CDR3 has 14 amino acids. Trimming cost V 1 base and J 2 bases, with 8 bases left between them. Germline CDR1 is LNHDA and CDR2 is SQIVND (reference sequence). Here the CDR3 DNA reads TGTGCCAGTAGTATAGGCCAGATAAACACTGAAGCTTTCTTT. It yields the protein CASSIGQINTEAFF.

This clonotype was found a few times. The chain joins TRBV12-3 or TRBV12-4 to TRBJ2-7, with D possibly matching TRBD1 (7 bases). V lost 0 bases to trimming and J lost 6 bases, with 12 bases between them. The length of the CDR3 is 14 residues. DNA for the CDR3: TGTGCCAGCAGTTTAGCGAGGCAGGGGGGCGAGCAGTACTTC. This translates into CASSLARQGGEQYF.

The chain couples TRBV4-3 to TRBJ1-2; the D gene is possibly TRBD1 (6 bases). The V end lost 2 bases, the J end lost 6 bases, and 13 bases lay between the germline ends. Germline assignment: CDR1 LGHNA and CDR2 YSLEER. The CDR3 runs to 14 residues. DNA of the CDR3: TGCGCCAGCAGCCAAAACAGGGTTAAGGATGGCTACACCTTC. It codes for CASSQNRVKDGYTF.

This rearrangement joins TRBV5-4 to TRBJ2-3, with D uncertain. Germline-derived CDR1 and CDR2 are SGHNT and YYREEE (reference sequence). V was shortened by 1 base and J by 2 bases, with 8 bases between the two germline ends. The CDR3 length is 14 residues. CDR3 sequence reads: CASSLSGNTDTQYF. Written as DNA, the CDR3 is TGTGCCAGCAGCTTGTCAGGAAACACAGATACGCAGTATTTT. The full variable domain, rest sourced from reference TRBV5-4 and TRBJ2-3, is ETGVTQSPTHLIKTRGQQVTLRCSSQSGHNTVSWYQQALGQGPQFIFQYYREEENGRGNFPPRFSGLQFPNYSSELNVNALELDDSALYLCASSLSGNTDTQYFGPGTRLTVL.

As to this clonotype: Mismatch with germline at one junction end may stem from a read error. The chain links TRBV5-4 to TRBJ2-1; possible D gene TRBD2, 6 bases. The V gene's germline CDR1 is SGHNT and CDR2 YYREEE (reference sequence). The CDR3 is 17 residues long. The CDR3 DNA sequence: TGTGCCAGCAGCTTACCCGACCTAGCGAATACCTACAATGAGCAGATCTTC. Protein product: CASSLPDLANTYNEQIF.

The chain links TRBV20-1 to TRBJ2-7, with D perhaps matching TRBD2 (7 bases). V dropped 6 bases and J dropped 6 bases, with 18 bases sitting between them. CDR1 and CDR2 from the germline V gene are DFQATT and SNEGSKA (reference sequence). The CDR3 consists of 13 residues. CDR3 amino acids: CSARGGNAFEQYF. CDR3 in DNA: TGCAGTGCGAGGGGGGGGAATGCCTTCGAGCAGTACTTC.

This clonotype has at least ten counts. The chain joins TRBV7-9 to TRBJ2-1; D is possibly TRBD1 or TRBD2 (5 bases each). V gave up 3 bases and J gave up 8 bases, with 11 bases separating them. Germline lookup yields CDR1 SEHNR and CDR2 FQNEAQ (reference sequence). The CDR3 is made up of 13 amino acids. The CDR3 DNA follows: TGTGCCAGCAGCTTGGGGCTAGCCCATGAGCAGTTCTTC. Protein sequence: CASSLGLAHEQFF.

Ten or more counts support this clonotype. The rearrangement joins TRBV27 to TRBJ1-2; 8 bases align to TRBD1. Germline V gene lookup returns CDR1 MNHEY and CDR2 SMNVEV (reference sequence). V was pared by 2 bases and J by 6 bases, with 2 bases of the junction left unmatched. This CDR3 is built from 13 residues. The CDR3 bases are TGTGCCAGCAGTTTAGACAGGGGCAATGGCTACACCTTC. It specifies CASSLDRGNGYTF.